This T cell receptor beta chain stems from a study of cytomegalovirus exposure and HLA in healthy donors. Findings and limits, study-wide: The study labeled 164 TCR beta chains cytomegalovirus-associated.

Germline V gene data show CDR1 as SGHDT and CDR2 as YYEEEE. After removal of 1 base from V and 5 bases from J, the junction contained 1 base not matched to a gene. The CDR3 contains 13 residues. As concerns this clone: Its antigen is not identified.

Profiled with immunoSEQ multiplex PCR; TCRdb holds only in-frame clones, not every one. The table records about 200,000 clones, around 83% of them present only once. Sequenced: PBMCs. The rearrangement links TRBV5-6 to TRBJ2-5; 8 bases are a match to TRBD2. The TCR was taken from a woman in her thirties in good health and CMV-seropositive. The CDR3 DNA follows: TGTGCCAGCAGCTTGAGCGGGAGTGAGACCCAGTACTTC. This sequence encodes CASSLSGSETQYF.